This T cell receptor (beta chain) stems from a study of glioma-infiltrating T cells (TCRdb year 2016). Study-level background: Glioma tissue, non-neoplastic brain tissue and matched peripheral blood mononuclear cells were used as sources from which TCR alpha- and beta-chain repertoires were sequenced. To gauge divergence between tissue and blood T-cell populations, every tissue-infiltrating repertoire was compared against the peripheral blood repertoire from the same patient. The paired cohort was made up of three low-grade glioma patients, about 8 primary glioblastoma patients and three non-glioma patients who contributed non-neoplastic brain tissue. What the study reported, not specific to this receptor: Very few CDR3 sequences were shared between tissue and blood, attributed to high CDR3 diversity and limited sampling. Group comparisons rested on small numbers: three non-neoplastic, three low-grade glioma and eight glioblastoma patients. VJ-independent divergence between tissue and blood was lower than expected in non-neoplastic patients but higher than expected in all gliomas, particularly low-grade gliomas.

This clonotype was counted ten times or more. Its antigen is not yet known. Per-base quality was not reported, and no clone a single base away is much larger than it. The iRepertoire nested amplicon-rescue multiplex PCR (arm-PCR) platform was used to amplify TCR alpha and beta CDR3 regions from RNA. For one-step reverse transcription and amplification, about 85-450 ng of tissue mRNA or PBMC total RNA was used as input. Following bead purification, Illumina adapters were added through a secondary multiplex PCR, and the libraries were then gel-purified between 200 and 400 bp. The libraries contained internal 6-nucleotide barcodes that were used for demultiplexing. Sequencing of libraries was performed on an Illumina MiSeq with 2x220 or 2x250 nucleotide paired-end reads. On the authors' methods: Paired reads were merged using FLASH 1.2.11 and were aligned to the GRCh37 human genome using BWA-MEM, after which TRA and TRB reads were extracted. For V and J assignment, an IMGT-derived reference of cassette sequences and CDR3 motifs that included pseudogenes was used. Reads were translated in three frames, and productive CDR3s were defined by a C…FGXG motif without stop codons. Clonotypes were defined as unique combinations of V-J cassette pair and CDR3 amino acid sequence. Reads were filtered by Hamming distance, with the threshold set by the sequence error rate of each sample in mapped regions. Clones were called with MiXCR by TCRdb after fastp trimmed the public reads at Q25, and only in-frame beta chains were retained. Duplicate CDR3 protein sequences are folded into a single record with the most common DNA and genes. These V and J calls originate from TCRdb's pipeline instead of the authors' own analysis. The sample records under 200,000 distinct CDR3 sequences, about 31% of which are singletons. Just over 20% of the sample belongs to the ten largest clones.

The CDR3 covers 13 residues, taking in both the cysteine and the phenylalanine. Only CDR3 DNA remains: 39 bases, in frame from the first base. From V the trimming removes 6 bases and from J it removes 3 bases, while the gene matches leave 2 bases of the junction unaccounted for. From the germline V gene (reference sequence), CDR1 is MNHEY and CDR2 is SMNVEV. The rearrangement joined TRBV27 to TRBJ2-5; 9 junctional bases match TRBD1. The receptor's source is a human donor with low-grade glioma or glioblastoma, undergoing nonglioma brain surgery, or in good health (not recorded which). The sample was glioma tissue, nonneoplastic brain tissue, or PBMCs (not recorded which). For the CDR3, the sequence is CASSWTGEETQYF. In nucleotides, the sequence is TGTGCCAGCAGCTGGACAGGGGAAGAGACCCAGTACTTC.